The 2 T cell receptor beta chains reported below all come from one sample, sequenced in a study of shared clonotypes between healthy human individuals. The protocol was immunoSEQ multiplex PCR, while the TCRdb copy is restricted to in-frame clones and leaves out a portion. This sample has some 1,900,000 clones; about 95% occur once, and the top ten carry 1% to 1.5%. Terminally differentiated effector memory CD45RA+ cells were excluded by CCR7 positive selection of CD45RO-negative cells. The sample comprised naive CD8+ T cells sorted from blood. These receptors were taken from a man aged 18 to 30 in good health.

The chain carries TRBV29-1 and TRBJ1-5; 9 bases are a match to TRBD1. Germline V gives CDR1 SQVTM, CDR2 ANQGSEA. V trimming: 5 bases; J trimming: 5 bases; junction bases outside the gene matches: 7. The CDR3 spans 14 residues. The CDR3: CSVTRQGGDQPQHF. The CDR3 nucleotides are TGCAGCGTTACCCGACAGGGGGGCGATCAGCCCCAGCATTTT.

The V call is TRBV30, the J call TRBJ2-7; D possibly corresponds to TRBD2 (5 bases). Germline V gives CDR1 GTSNPN, CDR2 SVGIG (reference sequence). With 2 bases removed from V and 6 bases from J, the gap between germline ends came to 17 bases. This CDR3 has 14 residues. CDR3 loop: CAWSSDTQRGEQYF. The CDR3 DNA reads TGTGCCTGGAGTTCCGACACCCAACGGGGCGAGCAGTACTTC.